The 21 T cell receptor beta chains reported below all come from one sample, sequenced in a study of CD8+CD57+ T cells in acquired aplastic anemia. The authors sequenced patients whose flow cytometry had shown CD8+CD57+ cell expansion. Template material for TCR beta VDJ and CDR3 profiling consisted of genomic DNA. TCRdb processed the reads anew with MiXCR; each CDR3 protein has one entry. The sample gives 200,000 to 300,000 distinct CDR3 sequences, 70% to 85% of which show up once; 40% to 55% is in the top ten. The sequencing input was sorted CD4+, CD8+, or CD8+CD57+ T cells (not recorded which) from PBMCs. The receptors come from a human donor with aplastic anemia.

The chain uses TRBV7-9 and TRBJ2-1; 7 bases align to TRBD1. V dropped 3 bases and J dropped 13; count of bases not matched to a gene: 18. This CDR3 is built from 16 residues. Germline CDR1 is SEHNR and CDR2 is FQNEAQ (reference sequence). The CDR3 reads CASSFHRTGDSEAQFF. DNA of the CDR3: TGTGCCAGCAGCTTTCATCGAACAGGGGACAGTGAAGCTCAGTTCTTC.

As for this clonotype: One junction end does not reproduce the germline sequence, and a read error may be involved. The chain uses TRBV12-3 or TRBV12-4 and TRBJ2-1; 13 bases are shared with TRBD2. This CDR3 contains 14 residues. For the CDR3, the DNA is TGTGCCAGCAGCTTTACGGGACTAGCGGGAAGTCTGTCCTTC. It specifies CASSFTGLAGSLSF.

This clonotype was counted between two and nine times. The V call is TRBV7-6, the J call TRBJ1-1; D gene uncertain. This CDR3 is built from 15 residues. Trimming shortened V by 6 bases and J by 14 bases, and 28 bases separated the two germline ends. The germline CDR1 and CDR2 sequences are SGHVS and FNYEAQ. The CDR3 bases are TGTGCCAGCAGTTCGGATAGGGCACTGTCACCTCTCCACTTCTTT. This translates into CASSSDRALSPLHFF.

The rearrangement uses TRBV7-9 and TRBJ2-1, with a possible D match to TRBD1 (6 bases). The CDR3 is 15 amino acids. The germline V gene has CDR1 SEHNR and CDR2 FQNEAQ (reference sequence). The V and J ends lost 5 bases and 12 bases respectively, with 23 bases between them. Here the CDR3 DNA reads TGTGCCAGCAGCGCACAGGGTACAACCAACAAAGCGCAGTTCTTC. Encoded protein: CASSAQGTTNKAQFF.

Concerning this clonotype itself: Sequence at one end of the junction differs from germline and may be a read error. The V call is TRBV2, the J call TRBJ1-5, with D maybe TRBD1 (5 bases). There are 13 residues in the CDR3. Per the germline V gene, CDR1 is SNHLY and CDR2 is FYNNEI. CDR3 DNA sequence: TGCGCCAGCAGCGATGGGGGGATTCAGCCGCAGCATTTC. This sequence encodes CASSDGGIQPQHF.

The CDR3 region has the DNA TGTGCCAGCAGCCTCGGGACAGGGGGTGGACAGTTCTTC. Amino acid sequence: CASSLGTGGGQFF. The J gene is TRBJ2-1, the V gene TRBV11-3, with 11 bases matching TRBD1. The CDR3 extends over 13 amino acids. The J segment lost 13 bases and the V segment lost 5 bases, leaving 7 bases of the junction unmatched. Germline CDR1 reads SGHNT; CDR2 reads YENEEA.

The rearrangement uses TRBV2 and TRBJ2-1, with D perhaps TRBD2 (6 bases). V was clipped by 6 bases and J by 6 bases, with 18 bases between them. Germline V lookup: CDR1 SNHLY, CDR2 FYNNEI. The CDR3 totals 15 residues. The CDR3 region is CASRGTTSTLNEQFF. The CDR3, as DNA: TGTGCCAGCAGAGGGACCACTAGCACCCTCAATGAGCAGTTCTTC.

About this clonotype itself: One junction end disagrees with the germline gene, perhaps due to a read error. V usage is TRBV7-3 and J usage is TRBJ2-7; D is possibly TRBD2 (5 bases). The CDR3 has 15 residues. Looked up from germline, CDR1 is SGHTA and CDR2 is FQGTGA. CDR3 in DNA: TGTGCCAGCTGCAGACATGCGGGCACTGTTGACGAGCGGTACTTC. As protein: CASCRHAGTVDERYF.

This chain connects TRBV29-1 to TRBJ2-5, with D perhaps assigned TRBD1 or TRBD2 (5 bases each). Trimming took 4 bases from V and 2 from J, leaving 8 bases between them. CDR1 SQVTM and CDR2 ANQGSEA come from the germline V gene. The CDR3 length is 12 residues. In nucleotides, the CDR3 is TGCAGCGTTGTCTGGGGGCAAGAGACCCAGTACTTC. Translation: CSVVWGQETQYF.

This clonotype was counted ten times or more. The gene calls are TRBV27 and TRBJ2-7, with 8 bases fitting TRBD2. The germline gives CDR1 MNHEY, CDR2 SMNVEV (reference sequence). The CDR3 runs to 13 residues. The trim removed 6 bases at V and 4 bases at J, leaving 5 bases unmatched. The CDR3 sequence is CASSPGGQYEQYF. The CDR3 region has the DNA TGTGCCAGCAGCCCGGGGGGGCAGTACGAGCAGTACTTC.

A note on this clonotype: It is likely a read error, because the conserved phenylalanine at the end of the CDR3 is missing. The limits of the CDR3 on the DNA are not certain, so only TCRdb's listed CDR3 is given. The V gene is TRBV9, the J gene TRBJ1-2; the table calls TRBD1, which could not be checked here. The CDR3 length equals 12 residues, ends included. Germline CDR1 and CDR2: SGDLS and YYNGEE. CDR3 amino acids: CASSLWSSGANV.

Note on this clonotype: Germline is not matched at one junction end, which may reflect a read error. The CDR3 here is CASSGGVGNTEAF. CDR3 DNA: TGTGCCAGCAGCGGGGGGGTGGGGAACACTGAAGCTTTT. The chain uses TRBV9 and TRBJ2-3; possibly TRBD2 for D (6 bases). This CDR3 is 13 amino acids long. CDR1 is SGDLS and CDR2 is YYNGEE in the germline V gene.

On this clonotype itself: It may be a read error: a sequence one base away is much more abundant. Lacking the conserved final phenylalanine or tryptophan, this CDR3 likely reflects a read error. Because the CDR3's place on the DNA is in doubt, the DNA is left out and the CDR3 is given as listed by TCRdb. The chain links TRBV7-8 to TRBJ2-2; TRBD1, as called in the table, went unchecked against the DNA. CDR1 and CDR2 (germline): SGHVS, FQNEAQ. With termini counted, the CDR3 has 13 amino acids. The CDR3 sequence: CASSFYPAGTALS.

A remark on this clonotype: At one end, the junction sequence differs from germline, possibly due to a read error. The rearrangement links TRBV7-2 to TRBJ2-3; 8 bases are a match to TRBD2. The CDR3 runs 14 residues. Per the germline V gene, CDR1 is SGHTA and CDR2 is FQGNSA. CDR3 in amino acids: CASSFAGGPESEDF. CDR3 in DNA: TGTGCCAGCAGTTTCGCGGGAGGTCCCGAATCGGAAGATTTT.

The chain joins TRBV7-8 to TRBJ2-3, with a possible D match to TRBD2 (6 bases). Trimming pared 3 bases from V and 14 bases from J, leaving 18 bases between. The CDR3 spans 13 residues. The germline V gene has CDR1 SGHVS and CDR2 FQNEAQ. The CDR3 sequence: CASSFAGRAATYF. In DNA form, the CDR3 reads TGTGCCAGCAGCTTCGCGGGAAGAGCCGCGACGTATTTT.

J is TRBJ2-7 and V is TRBV19, with D possibly TRBD1 on 6 matching bases. Germline V gene data show CDR1 as LNHDA and CDR2 as SQIVND (reference sequence). V shed 9 bases and J shed 0 bases, with 18 bases lying between them. The CDR3 is 15 amino acids. DNA of the CDR3: TGTGCCAGCAGGACATTACAGGGTCCCTCCTACGAGCAGTACTTC. This sequence encodes CASRTLQGPSYEQYF.

V is TRBV10-3 and J is TRBJ1-4, with D uncertain. The V gene lost 0 bases and the J gene lost 9 bases, with 20 bases spanning the gap. The CDR3 is 17 residues long. Germline CDR1 is ENHRY and CDR2 is SYGVKD. Here the CDR3 reads CAISESSEEQIKKKLFF. CDR3 DNA sequence: TGTGCCATCAGTGAGTCTTCAGAAGAACAAATTAAAAAAAAACTGTTTTTT.

As to this clonotype: No conserved phenylalanine or tryptophan is present at the end of the CDR3, so a read error is the likely explanation. It is unclear where the CDR3 begins or ends on the DNA, so no DNA is shown, and the CDR3 is as TCRdb lists it. This chain joins TRBV7-9 and TRBJ2-3; TRBD2, the D gene given by the table, was not confirmed from the DNA. Inclusive of both ends, the CDR3 amounts to 13 amino acids. Germline V gene data show CDR1 as SEHNR and CDR2 as FQNEAQ (reference sequence). This chain's CDR3 is CASSVQRSGARYV.

This clonotype was seen a single time. The junction departs from the called germline gene at one end, perhaps through a read error. The chain is built from TRBV19 and TRBJ2-1, with 7 bases that match TRBD1. The germline gives CDR1 LNHDA, CDR2 SQIVND (reference sequence). The CDR3 sequence is 15 residues long. The CDR3 coding sequence is TGTGCCAGTAGTGTAGCAGGGACAGCCTACAATGTGCAGTTCTTC. Protein: CASSVAGTAYNVQFF.

Comments on this clonotype: The conserved phenylalanine or tryptophan is not found at the CDR3 terminus, so this likely reflects a read error. No DNA is shown, since the ends of the CDR3 on it are uncertain; the CDR3 is the one TCRdb lists. This chain connects TRBV2 to TRBJ1-2; the table assigns TRBD1, which was not confirmed against the DNA. The CDR3 length equals 14 residues, ends included. Germline V lookup: CDR1 SNHLY, CDR2 FYNNEI. CDR3: CASSLARGENGYDL.

The chain uses TRBV2 and TRBJ2-2; D possibly corresponds to TRBD1 (6 bases). The CDR3 consists of 13 residues. V was clipped by 10 bases and J by 8 bases, with 17 bases between them. Germline values: CDR1 SNHLY, CDR2 FYNNEI. The CDR3, as DNA: TGTGCCACCGGCGTGACAGGCGCAGGGGAGCTGTTTTTT. It encodes CATGVTGAGELFF.